The TCR beta chain under discussion was sequenced for a study of shared clonotypes between healthy human individuals. This CDR3 has 13 residues. From germline, CDR1 is MDHEN and CDR2 SYDVKM. V lost 6 bases to trimming and J lost 7 bases, with 13 bases between them. TCRdb keeps only in-frame clones here, not all; method: immunoSEQ multiplex PCR. The repertoire consists of around 510,000 clones, with roughly 95% occurring once and the leading ten covering around 0.067%. The receptor comes from a woman younger than 45 in good health. What was sequenced was naive CD4+ T cells sorted from blood. The subset was: CD45RA+ positively selected. V and J are TRBV28 and TRBJ1-5, with D hard to call. The CDR3 sequence is CASRDPGGQPQHF. The CDR3 DNA reads as TGTGCCAGCAGAGACCCTGGAGGGCAGCCCCAGCATTTT.